This TCR beta chain was captured in a study of blood T cell repertoires in COVID-19. Study at large: T cells, B-cell-depleted T cells, or PBMCs provided the cDNA or gDNA that served as material.

A word on this clone: A junction end diverges from the germline sequence, so it may reflect a read error.

Data came from immunoSEQ multiplex PCR; TCRdb stores just in-frame clones and leaves some out. Of roughly 150,000 clones listed, roughly 80% are singletons. Germline V gene sequence: CDR1 SGHDN, CDR2 FVKESK. The CDR3 extends over 14 amino acids. Cohort allocation depended upon clinical history that participants reported. The clonotype comes from a woman between 55 and 75 years old who had recovered from COVID-19. What was sequenced was PBMCs or T cells enriched from blood (not recorded which). The V call is TRBV14, the J call TRBJ1-2; D is unclear. The CDR3 DNA sequence: TGTGCCAGCAGCCAAGATCTTCCAGGCCCAGGCTATACCTTC. Translation gives CASSQDLPGPGYTF. The full variable domain, completed using reference TRBV14 and TRBJ1-2, is EAGVTQFPSHSVIEKGQTVTLRCDPISGHDNLYWYRRVMGKEIKFLLHFVKESKQDESGMPNNRFLAERTGGTYSTLKVQPAELEDSGVYFCASSQDLPGPGYTFGSGTRLTVV.